This TCR beta chain is drawn from a study of CD8 T cells in ankylosing spondylitis. TCRdb fed the 5' RACE reads into MiXCR, producing one record per CDR3 protein. The sample shows hundreds of thousands of distinct CDR3 sequences, 12% of them seen only once. Broader study findings: Fewer than ten highly homologous variants made up a TCR beta motif, and this motif appeared characteristic of ankylosing spondylitis blood. Within peripheral blood, clones linked to disease were CD8+ and relatively rare.

This clonotype was recorded a few times. Its target is not known. Germline-derived CDR1 and CDR2 are MNHNS and SASEGT. V gave up 6 bases and J gave up 5 bases, with 8 bases separating them. The CDR3 length is 13 residues. The sample was blood, either unsorted or a sorted T cell fraction (not recorded which). This TCR was sampled from a male donor with ankylosing spondylitis. This sequence joins TRBV6-1 and TRBJ1-6; D is undetermined. The CDR3, as DNA: TGTGCCAGCAGGGTCGTCAATAATTCACCCCTCCACTTT. Protein: CASRVVNNSPLHF.